The 29 T cell receptor beta chains below were found in one sample sequenced in a study of human T cells and chemical hapten exposure (dated by TCRdb to the early 2020s). The receptor library was made with RACE. The instrument was a NextSeq 500. In TCRdb, the public reads were trimmed at Q25 with fastp and aligned with MiXCR, with productive beta chains retained. Entries are consolidated by CDR3 protein sequence, retaining the most common genes and DNA. This sample has approximately 110,000 distinct CDR3 sequences in its table, and more than 9.5% of those were observed once. The ten largest clonotypes hold 3% to 4.5% of the sample. The intended sense of this specimen's time point label: patch test 1, 2 weeks after DPC sensitization. The intended sense of this specimen's treatment or condition label: therapeutic diphenylcyclopropenone sensitization with weekly scalp DPC. The sample consisted of whole blood, taken in connection with sensitization to the hapten diphenylcyclopropenone (DPC). The receptor set was obtained from a woman aged 40 to 55 with alopecia areata. Some clones in this sample may be carry-over from other donors' samples.

This clonotype showed up many times. The chain combines TRBV19 with TRBJ1-1, with D tentatively TRBD1 (6 bases). From germline, CDR1 is LNHDA and CDR2 SQIVND (reference sequence). V was shortened by 3 bases and J by 12 bases, with 14 bases between the two germline ends. This CDR3 has 12 amino acids. The CDR3 coding sequence is TGTGCCAGTAGTATTAAAGGACAGTACCCTTTCTTT. This codes for CASSIKGQYPFF.

V gene TRBV25-1 combines with J gene TRBJ2-7; either TRBD1 or TRBD2 may supply D (5 bases each). V was clipped by 5 bases and J by 5 bases, with 19 bases between them. This CDR3 spans 15 amino acids. Germline lookup yields CDR1 MGHDK and CDR2 SYGVNS. CDR3: CASSFWSRGTHEQYF. CDR3 DNA: TGTGCCAGCAGTTTTTGGAGTAGAGGGACCCACGAGCAGTACTTC.

This clonotype came up many times. The chain has TRBV18 and TRBJ2-1; D gene ambiguous. V lost 1 base to trimming and J lost 7 bases, with 8 bases between them. Germline-derived CDR1 and CDR2 are KGHSH and LQKENI. The CDR3 loop spans 13 amino acids. The CDR3 nucleotides are TGTGCCAGCTCACCACTGATCGGAAATGAGCAGTTCTTC. Its protein product is CASSPLIGNEQFF. Complete variable domain (other parts from reference TRBV18 and TRBJ2-1): NAGVMQNPRHLVRRRGQEARLRCSPMKGHSHVYWYRQLPEEGLKFMVYLQKENIIDESGMPKERFSAEFPKEGPSILRIQQVVRGDSAAYFCASSPLIGNEQFFGPGTRLTVL.

J is TRBJ1-5 and V is TRBV19; D perhaps matches TRBD1 (6 bases). The V gene's germline CDR1 is LNHDA and CDR2 SQIVND (reference sequence). V was clipped by 1 base and J by 7 bases, with 14 bases between them. The CDR3 contains 15 residues. In DNA, the CDR3 is TGTGCCAGTAGTATAGTAAGGGGGGCGGCCCAGCCCCAGCATTTT. Amino acids: CASSIVRGAAQPQHF.

This clonotype showed up many times. This chain uses TRBV6-6 with TRBJ1-6, with D unresolved. The CDR3 runs to 12 residues. Germline lookup yields CDR1 MNHNY and CDR2 SVGAGI (reference sequence). The V end lost 6 bases, the J end lost 10 bases, and 10 bases lay between the germline ends. DNA for the CDR3: TGTGCCAGCAGCCTGGCCCCATCACCCCTCCACTTT. Residues: CASSLAPSPLHF.

In its sample, this clonotype was seen many times. V usage is TRBV30 and J usage is TRBJ2-5, with a possible D match to TRBD1 (6 bases). V shed 0 bases and J shed 6 bases, with 11 bases lying between them. The CDR3 totals 13 residues. Germline CDR1 GTSNPN, CDR2 SVGIG (reference sequence). The CDR3 reads CAWSVYREQTQYF. Here the CDR3 DNA reads TGTGCCTGGAGTGTTTACAGGGAACAGACCCAGTACTTC.

This clonotype was seen ten or more times. This chain joins TRBV5-1 and TRBJ1-2; D might be TRBD1 (6 bases). V lost 0 bases and J 8 bases, leaving 11 bases between the germline ends. This CDR3 region has 13 residues. The germline V gene has CDR1 SGHRS and CDR2 YFSETQ. CDR3 loop: CASSLDGGGGYTF. The CDR3, as DNA: TGCGCCAGCAGCTTGGATGGAGGGGGAGGCTACACCTTC.

The chain joins TRBV28 to TRBJ2-3; D is unclear. Germline CDR1 MDHEN, CDR2 SYDVKM. The CDR3 is made up of 12 amino acids. Trimming stripped 8 bases from V and 1 base from J, with 7 bases between. This CDR3 reads CASQSGTDTQYF. In nucleotides, the CDR3 is TGTGCCAGCCAGAGCGGCACAGATACGCAGTATTTT. Filled out from reference TRBV28 and TRBJ2-3, the complete variable domain reads DVKVTQSSRYLVKRTGEKVFLECVQDMDHENMFWYRQDPGLGLRLIYFSYDVKMKEKGDIPEGYSVSREKKERFSLILESASTNQTSMYLCASQSGTDTQYFGPGTRLTVL.

The J gene is TRBJ2-4, the V gene TRBV15; TRBD1 agrees at 8 bases. The germline CDR1 and CDR2 sequences are LNHNV and YYDKDF (reference sequence). V shed 5 bases, J shed 3 bases, and the junction held 9 bases outside the gene matches. The CDR3 has 16 residues. The CDR3 DNA reads as TGTGCCACCAGCCCGCGGACAGGGAACGTCAAAAACATTCAGTACTTC. Translating gives CATSPRTGNVKNIQYF.

For the CDR3, the DNA is TGCAGTGCCCTGCCGGAGCCCTATCAGCCCCAGCATTTT. Its translation is CSALPEPYQPQHF. J is TRBJ1-5 and V is TRBV20-1; D call uncertain. Trimming left V 6 bases short and J 5 bases short, with 14 bases between. The CDR3 loop spans 13 amino acids. CDR1 is DFQATT, CDR2 SNEGSKA, per germline (reference sequence).

This clonotype appeared many times. The chain links TRBV6-2 or TRBV6-3 to TRBJ1-2, with D maybe TRBD1 (5 bases). The CDR3 is 11 amino acids. Germline V gene sequence: CDR1 MNHEY, CDR2 SVGEGT. CDR3 amino acids: CASGDGYGYTF. The CDR3 nucleotides read TGTGCTAGCGGGGACGGCTATGGCTACACCTTC.

The chain carries TRBV6-5 and TRBJ2-7; D assignment may be TRBD1 or TRBD2 (5 bases each). Germline V gene sequence: CDR1 MNHEY, CDR2 SVGAGI. CDR3 length equals 14 residues. V lost 6 bases and J 5 bases, leaving 17 bases between the germline ends. CDR3 DNA sequence: TGTGCCAGCAGACGGGACGGTCAGTTCCACGAGCAGTACTTC. This codes for CASRRDGQFHEQYF.

This clonotype was observed at least ten times. The chain links TRBV20-1 to TRBJ2-5; no reliable D call. The CDR3 totals 11 residues. Trimming left V 2 bases short and J 4 bases short, with 5 bases between. Per the germline V gene, CDR1 is DFQATT and CDR2 is SNEGSKA (reference sequence). In DNA, the CDR3 is TGCAGTGCTAGAATCGTAGAGACCCAGTACTTC. Amino acid sequence: CSARIVETQYF.

This clonotype was recorded a few times. The chain recombines TRBV3-1 with TRBJ2-7; D may correspond to TRBD1 or TRBD2 (5 bases each). The CDR3 consists of 14 residues. Trimming pared 3 bases from V and 3 bases from J, leaving 12 bases between. Germline V gives CDR1 LGHDT, CDR2 YNNKEL (reference sequence). The CDR3, as DNA: TGTGCCAGCAGCCACAGTGGGGGAGTCTACGAGCAGTACTTC. This encodes CASSHSGGVYEQYF.

This clonotype came up a few times. The chain links TRBV5-1 to TRBJ2-1; either TRBD1 or TRBD2 may supply D (5 bases each). V lost 9 bases, J lost 4 bases, and 26 bases lay in between. The CDR3 runs to 17 residues. Germline-derived CDR1 and CDR2 are SGHRS and YFSETQ. This chain's CDR3 is CATSFGTRRSTYNEQFF. CDR3 sequence (DNA): TGCGCCACATCCTTCGGGACGCGGAGAAGTACATACAATGAGCAGTTCTTC.

The CDR3 reads CASSYRRGMTDTQYF. CDR3 DNA sequence: TGTGCCAGCAGTTATCGGCGGGGGATGACAGATACGCAGTATTTT. The chain is built from TRBV6-2 or TRBV6-3 and TRBJ2-3, with 7 bases identical to TRBD2. V gave up 3 bases and J gave up 3 bases; unmatched junction bases: 6. Germline CDR1 reads MNHEY; CDR2 reads SVGEGT. The CDR3 is 15 amino acids.

The chain recombines TRBV7-8 with TRBJ2-1, with 11 bases that match TRBD2. The CDR3 totals 16 residues. Germline assignment: CDR1 SGHVS and CDR2 FQNEAQ. Trimming cost V 1 base and J 10 bases; bases outside gene matches: 9. Written as DNA, the CDR3 is TGTGCCAGCAGCTTAGATCCTAGCGGGAGGTTAAGCGAGCAGTTCTTC. It specifies CASSLDPSGRLSEQFF.

This clonotype appeared many times. The V call is TRBV7-9, the J call TRBJ2-2, with D unresolved. CDR1 and CDR2 from the germline V gene are SEHNR and FQNEAQ (reference sequence). This CDR3 contains 13 residues. Trimming left V 9 bases short and J 2 bases short, with 10 bases between. The chain's CDR3 is CARNWRNTGELFF. Here the CDR3 DNA reads TGTGCCAGAAATTGGCGAAACACCGGGGAGCTGTTTTTT.

This clonotype showed up many times. V usage is TRBV12-3 or TRBV12-4 and J usage is TRBJ2-3; D is unclear. Trimming pared 3 bases from V and 2 bases from J, leaving 9 bases between. This CDR3 is 14 amino acids long. The CDR3 coding sequence is TGTGCCAGCAGTTTCAAAGCAGTCACAGATACGCAGTATTTT. Residues: CASSFKAVTDTQYF.

The chain is built from TRBV6-1 and TRBJ1-5; no reliable D call. CDR1 is MNHNS and CDR2 is SASEGT in the germline V gene. This CDR3 comprises 13 residues. The V gene lost 6 bases and the J gene lost 4 bases, with 10 bases spanning the gap. The chain's CDR3 is CASSVQDNQPQHF. CDR3 sequence (DNA): TGTGCCAGCAGCGTCCAGGATAATCAGCCCCAGCATTTT.

The chain has TRBV28 and TRBJ2-2, with 9 positions matching TRBD1. Germline V lookup: CDR1 MDHEN, CDR2 SYDVKM. CDR3 length: 16 amino acids. V was pared by 3 bases and J by 5 bases, with 7 bases of the junction left unmatched. CDR3 protein: CASSLPGTGRTGELFF. As DNA, the CDR3 is TGTGCCAGCAGTTTGCCCGGGACAGGGAGAACCGGGGAGCTGTTTTTT.

This clonotype appeared many times. The V and J genes are TRBV5-1 and TRBJ2-1; tentatively, D is TRBD2 (5 bases). The CDR3 runs to 18 residues. V was shortened by 6 bases and J by 5 bases, with 27 bases between the two germline ends. Germline lookup yields CDR1 SGHRS and CDR2 YFSETQ. As DNA, the CDR3 is TGCGCCAGCACTCTAAGAGGTCCAGGCAACGGGATTGACAATGAGCAGTTCTTC. Amino acid sequence: CASTLRGPGNGIDNEQFF. Supplemented by reference TRBV5-1 and TRBJ2-1, the full variable domain reads KAGVTQTPRYLIKTRGQQVTLSCSPISGHRSVSWYQQTPGQGLQFLFEYFSETQRNKGNFPGRFSGRQFSNSRSEMNVSTLELGDSALYLCASTLRGPGNGIDNEQFFGPGTRLTVL.

This clonotype has ten or more counts. J is TRBJ2-7 and V is TRBV5-1; the D call may be TRBD1 or TRBD2 (5 bases each). The length of the CDR3 is 14 residues. The V gene lost 5 bases and the J gene lost 0 bases, with 12 bases spanning the gap. Germline CDR1 SGHRS, CDR2 YFSETQ. CDR3 sequence reads: CASRSTGASYEQYF. CDR3 nucleotide sequence: TGCGCCAGCAGGAGTACCGGGGCCTCCTACGAGCAGTACTTC.

This clonotype was recorded many times. The rearrangement links TRBV20-1 to TRBJ1-1; D gene ambiguous. V gave up 1 base and J gave up 4 bases, with 13 bases separating them. The CDR3 is 14 residues long. Germline V gene sequence: CDR1 DFQATT, CDR2 SNEGSKA (reference sequence). The CDR3 sequence: CSARVGPGVTEAFF. The CDR3 region has the DNA TGCAGTGCTAGAGTGGGCCCCGGCGTCACTGAAGCTTTCTTT.

The chain carries TRBV20-1 and TRBJ2-2; 9 bases line up with TRBD2. J gave up 3 bases and V 0 bases, and 5 bases lay outside the gene matches. CDR1 and CDR2 (germline): DFQATT, SNEGSKA (reference sequence). The CDR3 extends over 16 amino acids. The CDR3 DNA sequence: TGCAGTGCTAGAGATAGCGGGGGTGCGGACACCGGGGAGCTGTTTTTT. Its protein is CSARDSGGADTGELFF.

A note on this clonotype: A much more abundant neighbour one base away suggests this may be a read error. V is TRBV6-5 and J is TRBJ1-5; weak D call: TRBD1 (6 bases). V lost 5 bases to trimming and J lost 2 bases, with 16 bases between them. Germline V gene data show CDR1 as MNHEY and CDR2 as SVGAGI. The CDR3 length is 16 residues. The CDR3 spells CASSPAGSGGNQPQHF. CDR3 nucleotides: TGTGCCAGCAGTCCGGCCGGCTCAGGGGGCAATCAGCCCCAGCATTTT.

This clonotype has ten or more counts. The genes are TRBV28 and TRBJ1-5; D gene unclear. Trimming removed 6 bases at V and 0 bases at J, with 6 bases between. CDR3 length equals 13 residues. From germline, CDR1 is MDHEN and CDR2 SYDVKM. CDR3 nucleotide sequence: TGTGCCAGCAGCTTAGATAGCAATCAGCCCCAGCATTTT. Its translation: CASSLDSNQPQHF.

This clonotype was detected a few times. The rearrangement uses TRBV30 and TRBJ1-5, with unresolved D. The germline CDR1 and CDR2 sequences are GTSNPN and SVGIG (reference sequence). Trimming removed 0 bases at V and 6 bases at J, with 12 bases between. The CDR3 spans 14 residues. The CDR3 region has the DNA TGTGCCTGGAGTGTACGTGGGGTGCGTCAGCCCCAGCATTTT. It encodes CAWSVRGVRQPQHF.

This chain connects TRBV7-2 to TRBJ1-1, with D tentatively TRBD1 (5 bases). This CDR3 is built from 14 residues. Germline V CDR1 and CDR2: SGHTA, FQGNSA. V shed 1 base and J shed 1 base, with 7 bases lying between them. Here the CDR3 reads CASSLVGRNTEAFF. In DNA, the CDR3 is TGTGCCAGCAGCTTAGTGGGACGGAACACTGAAGCTTTCTTT. Combining the CDR3 with reference TRBV7-2 and TRBJ1-1 gives the whole variable domain GAGVSQSPSNKVTEKGKDVELRCDPISGHTALYWYRQSLGQGLEFLIYFQGNSAPDKSGLPSDRFSAERTGGSVSTLTIQRTQQEDSAVYLCASSLVGRNTEAFFGQGTRLTVV.